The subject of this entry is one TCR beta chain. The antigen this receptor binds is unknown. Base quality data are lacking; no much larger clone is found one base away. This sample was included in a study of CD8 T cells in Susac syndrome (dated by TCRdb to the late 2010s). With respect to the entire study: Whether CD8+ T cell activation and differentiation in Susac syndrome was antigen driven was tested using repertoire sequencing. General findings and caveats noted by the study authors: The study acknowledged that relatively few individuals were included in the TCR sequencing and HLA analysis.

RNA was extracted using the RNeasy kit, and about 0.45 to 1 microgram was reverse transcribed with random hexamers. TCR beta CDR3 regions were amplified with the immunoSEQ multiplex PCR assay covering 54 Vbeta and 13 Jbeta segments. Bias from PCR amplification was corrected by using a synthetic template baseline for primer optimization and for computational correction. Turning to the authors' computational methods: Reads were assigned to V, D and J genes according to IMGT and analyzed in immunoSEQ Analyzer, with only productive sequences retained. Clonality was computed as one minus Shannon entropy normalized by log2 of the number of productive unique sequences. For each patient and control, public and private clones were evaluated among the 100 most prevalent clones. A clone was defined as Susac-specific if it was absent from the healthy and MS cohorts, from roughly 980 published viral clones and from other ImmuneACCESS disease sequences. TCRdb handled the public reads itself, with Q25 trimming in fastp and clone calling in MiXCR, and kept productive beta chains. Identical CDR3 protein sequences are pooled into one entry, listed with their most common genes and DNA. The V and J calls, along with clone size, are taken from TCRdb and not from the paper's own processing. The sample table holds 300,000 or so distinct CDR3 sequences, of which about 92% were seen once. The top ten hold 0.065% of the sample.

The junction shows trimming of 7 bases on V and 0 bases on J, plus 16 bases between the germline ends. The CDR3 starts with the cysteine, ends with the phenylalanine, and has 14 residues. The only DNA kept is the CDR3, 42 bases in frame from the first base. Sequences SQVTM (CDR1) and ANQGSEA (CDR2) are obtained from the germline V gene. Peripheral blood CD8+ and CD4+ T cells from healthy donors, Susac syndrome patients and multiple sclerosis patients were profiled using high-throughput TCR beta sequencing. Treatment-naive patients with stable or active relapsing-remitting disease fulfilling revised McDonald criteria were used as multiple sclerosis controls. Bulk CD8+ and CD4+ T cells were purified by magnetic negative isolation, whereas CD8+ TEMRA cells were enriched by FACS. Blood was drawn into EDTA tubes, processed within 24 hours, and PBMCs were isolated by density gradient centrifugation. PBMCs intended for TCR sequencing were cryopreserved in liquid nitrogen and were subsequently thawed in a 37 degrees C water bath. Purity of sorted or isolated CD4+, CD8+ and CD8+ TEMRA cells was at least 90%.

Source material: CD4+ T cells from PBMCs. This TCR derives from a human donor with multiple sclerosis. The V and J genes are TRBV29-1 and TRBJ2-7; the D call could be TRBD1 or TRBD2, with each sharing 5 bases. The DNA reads TGCAGCGCCTCCCGTACAGGAGGCTCCTACGAGCAGTACTTC. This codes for CSASRTGGSYEQYF.